These 5 T cell receptor beta chains came from one sample sequenced in a study of metastatic and nonmetastatic thyroid tumors (dated by TCRdb to about 2020). Before undergoing thyroid surgery, none of the patients had been given any kind of treatment. Library preparation used PCR. For sequencing, an Illumina HiSeq 4000 was employed. TCRdb redid the processing of the public reads, applying fastp at Q25 and MiXCR, and retained in-frame beta chains. Present in this sample are some 5,600 clones, under 30% of which were seen just once. The ten largest account for about 25% of the sample. Sequencing was done on a sample of adjacent normal tissue. All receptors come from a female donor with papillary thyroid cancer or a benign thyroid nodule (not recorded which). Some clones in this sample may be carry-over from other donors' samples.

There are a few counts of this clone. V is TRBV30 and J is TRBJ2-7; D ambiguous. CDR1 and CDR2 (germline): GTSNPN, SVGIG (reference sequence). The length of the CDR3 is 13 residues. Trimming shortened V by 2 bases and J by 3 bases, and 11 bases separated the two germline ends. The CDR3: CAWSLGSDYEQYF. In DNA form, the CDR3 reads TGTGCCTGGAGTCTTGGATCTGACTACGAGCAGTACTTC. Complete variable domain (other parts from reference TRBV30 and TRBJ2-7): SQTIHQWPATLVQPVGSPLSLECTVEGTSNPNLYWYRQAAGRGLQLLFYSVGIGQISSEVPQNLSASRPQDRQFILSSKKLLLSDSGFYLCAWSLGSDYEQYFGPGTRLTVT.

V and J are TRBV5-4 and TRBJ2-7; 8 nucleotides line up with TRBD1. CDR3 length equals 15 residues. CDR1 and CDR2 (germline): SGHNT, YYREEE (reference sequence). The V gene end was trimmed by 6 bases and the J gene end by 6 bases; junction bases not matched to a gene: 14. CDR3 amino acids: CASNFQQGVNSEQYF. Here the CDR3 DNA reads TGTGCCAGCAACTTTCAACAGGGGGTAAATAGCGAGCAGTACTTC. The complete variable domain, with remaining parts taken from reference TRBV5-4 and TRBJ2-7, reads ETGVTQSPTHLIKTRGQQVTLRCSSQSGHNTVSWYQQALGQGPQFIFQYYREEENGRGNFPPRFSGLQFPNYSSELNVNALELDDSALYLCASNFQQGVNSEQYFGPGTRLTVT.

This chain links TRBV20-1 with TRBJ2-3; perhaps TRBD1 as D (5 bases). The V gene lost 2 bases and the J gene lost 7 bases, with 16 bases spanning the gap. The CDR3 covers 14 residues. CDR1 DFQATT and CDR2 SNEGSKA come from the germline V gene (reference sequence). CDR3 protein: CSARTGTPTYTQYF. CDR3 DNA: TGCAGTGCTAGAACAGGTACTCCTACATATACGCAGTATTTT.

By sample share, this clone is medium-sized. The chain employs TRBV24-1 and TRBJ1-2; a weak D match, TRBD1 (5 bases). Between the trimmed V and J ends, which lost 7 bases and 0 bases, there was a span of 8 bases. CDR1 KGHDR and CDR2 SFDVKD come from the germline V gene. CDR3 length: 13 amino acids. This CDR3 is CATSPGPNYGYTF. The CDR3 DNA sequence: TGTGCCACCAGCCCGGGACCTAACTATGGCTACACCTTC.

Of note for this clone: The junction shows a germline mismatch at one end, possibly a read error. The V and J genes are TRBV6-1 and TRBJ1-4; D might be TRBD1 (5 bases). The CDR3 is 12 residues long. From germline, CDR1 is MNHNS and CDR2 SASEGT. DNA of the CDR3: TGTGCCAGCAGTGAAGCAGGGGTGAAACTGCTTTTT. Protein product: CASSEAGVKLLF.